Below are 23 T cell receptor beta chains sequenced from a single sample in a study of human T cells and chemical hapten exposure. Time point indicated: pre-sensitization, week 0. Documented treatment: therapeutic diphenylcyclopropenone sensitization with weekly scalp DPC. TCRdb re-analysed the RACE reads in MiXCR, keeping a single row per CDR3 protein. The sample yields tens of thousands of distinct CDR3 sequences, approximately 9.8% seen once. The sequencing used whole blood, collected in connection with sensitization to the hapten diphenylcyclopropenone (DPC). The receptors come from a woman aged 40 to 55 with alopecia areata. Some clones in this sample may be carry-over from other donors' samples.

This clonotype has a count of ten or more. This chain links TRBV20-1 with TRBJ1-3; D not resolved. This CDR3 is 17 amino acids long. The V gene's germline CDR1 is DFQATT and CDR2 SNEGSKA (reference sequence). The ends were cut back, 1 base at V and 1 base at J, with 17 bases in the middle. For the CDR3, the DNA is TGCAGTGCTAGAGGCTCCACAAGTTTGGGTTCTGGAAACACCATATATTTT. This encodes CSARGSTSLGSGNTIYF.

This clonotype has at least ten counts. This chain links TRBV7-8 with TRBJ2-3, with D possibly matching TRBD2 (5 bases). V lost 5 bases to trimming and J lost 4 bases, with 16 bases between them. The CDR3 runs to 15 residues. Germline lookup yields CDR1 SGHVS and CDR2 FQNEAQ. The CDR3 sequence is CASSDYRADADTQYF. CDR3 nucleotide sequence: TGTGCCAGCAGCGATTATCGAGCGGATGCAGATACGCAGTATTTT.

The gene calls are TRBV28 and TRBJ2-5; 9 nucleotides align to TRBD1. V gave up 3 bases and J gave up 1 base; unmatched junction bases: 3. The CDR3 length is 15 residues. Germline V CDR1 and CDR2: MDHEN, SYDVKM. CDR3 coding DNA: TGTGCCAGCAGTTTTGGGGACAGGGCCCAAGAGACCCAGTACTTC. It encodes CASSFGDRAQETQYF.

This clonotype appeared a few times. In DNA form, the CDR3 reads TGTGCCAGCAGTGAAGACGTCTACGAGCAGTACTTC. It codes for CASSEDVYEQYF. The rearrangement joins TRBV6-1 to TRBJ2-7; no firm D call. Germline values: CDR1 MNHNS, CDR2 SASEGT. CDR3 length: 12 amino acids. V was clipped by 1 base and J by 3 bases, with 4 bases between them.

A remark on this clonotype: Being one base from a much bigger clone, this may be a read error. This chain uses TRBV4-2 with TRBJ1-1; the D is unclear. The CDR3 sequence is 14 residues long. Germline V CDR1 and CDR2: LGHNA, YNFKEQ. CDR3 sequence: CASSPRQWNAEAFF. CDR3 sequence (DNA): TGTGCCAGCAGCCCTAGGCAGTGGAACGCTGAAGCTTTCTTT.

The table lists this clonotype with many counts. Here the CDR3 reads CASSLRGATYEQYF. The CDR3 nucleotides read TGCGCCAGCAGCTTGCGGGGGGCTACCTACGAGCAGTACTTC. V gene TRBV5-1 combines with J gene TRBJ2-7, with D possibly being TRBD2 (7 bases). The CDR3 consists of 14 residues. In germline, CDR1 is SGHRS, CDR2 YFSETQ. Trimming stripped 1 base from V and 2 bases from J, with 10 bases between.

The CDR3 sequence is CASSLDGASTDTQYF. The CDR3 DNA reads as TGCGCCAGCAGCTTAGACGGGGCAAGCACAGATACGCAGTATTTT. V and J are TRBV5-1 and TRBJ2-3, with D perhaps being TRBD1 or TRBD2 (5 bases each). Trimming left V 2 bases short and J 0 bases short, with 10 bases between. The CDR3 runs to 15 residues. From germline, CDR1 is SGHRS and CDR2 YFSETQ.

This clonotype was seen ten or more times. The chain joins TRBV12-3 or TRBV12-4 to TRBJ1-1; the D is unclear. Trimming left V 8 bases short and J 5 bases short, with 12 bases between. The CDR3 consists of 12 residues. The DNA for the CDR3 is TGTGCCAGCGGCTCCAGCTTGACTGAAGCTTTCTTT. As protein: CASGSSLTEAFF.

This clonotype appeared many times. V usage is TRBV12-3 or TRBV12-4 and J usage is TRBJ2-3; TRBD2 aligns across 12 bases. This CDR3 has 16 amino acids. V was pared by 5 bases and J by 1 base, with 4 bases of the junction left unmatched. The CDR3 loop is CASSQTSGGRTDTQYF. The CDR3 nucleotides are TGTGCCAGCAGTCAGACTAGCGGGGGACGCACAGATACGCAGTATTTT.

This clonotype showed up many times. The J gene is TRBJ1-1, the V gene TRBV2; no reliable D call. Per germline, CDR1 SNHLY and CDR2 FYNNEI. Between the trimmed V and J ends, which lost 7 bases and 0 bases, there was a span of 15 bases. The CDR3 totals 15 residues. The CDR3 sequence is CASKDGKGVNTEAFF. CDR3 coding DNA: TGTGCCAGCAAAGACGGAAAGGGTGTGAACACTGAAGCTTTCTTT. Variable domain in full (rest from reference TRBV2 and TRBJ1-1): EPEVTQTPSHQVTQMGQEVILRCVPISNHLYFYWYRQILGQKVEFLVSFYNNEISEKSEIFDDQFSVERPDGSNFTLKIRSTKLEDSAMYFCASKDGKGVNTEAFFGQGTRLTVV.

This clonotype was seen a handful of times. The chain couples TRBV4-2 to TRBJ2-2, with D hard to call. V dropped 0 bases and J dropped 4 bases, with 6 bases sitting between them. From germline, CDR1 is LGHNA and CDR2 YNFKEQ. The CDR3 covers 14 residues. CDR3 amino acids: CASSQDRATGELFF. The CDR3 DNA is TGTGCCAGCAGCCAAGATCGGGCCACCGGGGAGCTGTTTTTT.

With respect to this clonotype: This may be a read error: a much more frequent sequence differs by one nucleotide. The V and J genes are TRBV3-1 and TRBJ1-3; a weak D match, TRBD1 (6 bases). The CDR3 is 17 amino acids. CDR1 and CDR2 (germline): LGHDT, YNNKEL (reference sequence). The CDR3 coding sequence is TGTGCCAGCAGCCTTCTCGCCGGGACACGCTCTGGAAACTCCATATATTTT. Protein: CASSLLAGTRSGNSIYF.

V gene TRBV6-5 combines with J gene TRBJ2-3; 10 bases are shared with TRBD1. This CDR3 has 15 residues. CDR1 and CDR2 from the germline V gene are MNHEY and SVGAGI. The V gene end was trimmed by 5 bases and the J gene end by 1 base; junction bases not matched to a gene: 3. CDR3 protein: CASSTGTGGTDTQYF. DNA of the CDR3: TGTGCCAGCAGTACCGGGACAGGGGGCACAGATACGCAGTATTTT.

This clonotype was seen repeatedly, ten times or more. The rearrangement links TRBV6-1 to TRBJ1-3; no firm D call. V lost 2 bases to trimming and J lost 0 bases, with 8 bases between them. Per the germline V gene, CDR1 is MNHNS and CDR2 is SASEGT. This CDR3 spans 15 amino acids. The CDR3 region has the DNA TGTGCCAGCAGTGAATCAGTGGACTCTGGAAACACCATATATTTT. This gives the protein CASSESVDSGNTIYF.

This sequence joins TRBV3-1 and TRBJ1-2; the D gene is possibly TRBD1 (5 bases). CDR1 and CDR2 (germline): LGHDT, YNNKEL (reference sequence). Trimming took 4 bases from V and 4 from J, leaving 22 bases between them. The CDR3 sequence is 17 residues long. CDR3 nucleotides: TGTGCCAGCAGCCGACGGGACCCCCAATCGCGCTCCTATGGCTACACCTTC. This encodes CASSRRDPQSRSYGYTF.

This clonotype has more than one count but fewer than ten. The chain joins TRBV28 to TRBJ1-2, with D unclear. Germline V gives CDR1 MDHEN, CDR2 SYDVKM. The CDR3 covers 15 residues. Trimming took 6 bases from V and 2 from J, leaving 16 bases between them. Here the CDR3 DNA reads TGTGCCAGCAGCCTCACCGGGATAGCAAACTATGGCTACACCTTC. Translated, it gives CASSLTGIANYGYTF.

In the case of this clonotype: Being one base from a much bigger clone, this may be a read error. The rearrangement links TRBV7-2 to TRBJ2-5; 13 nucleotides agree with TRBD2. CDR1 and CDR2 from the germline V gene are SGHTA and FQGNSA. Trimming took 5 bases from V and 5 from J; bases not matched to a gene: 8. The CDR3 loop spans 16 amino acids. The CDR3 DNA reads TGTGCCAGCAGCATGCAACTAGCGGGGGGGACGGAGACCCAGTACTTC. Protein: CASSMQLAGGTETQYF.

The sample holds a few counts of this clonotype. This chain connects TRBV27 to TRBJ2-7; 8 nucleotides agree with TRBD1. CDR1 is MNHEY, CDR2 SMNVEV, per germline (reference sequence). V was clipped by 6 bases and J by 2 bases; unmatched bases: 3. This CDR3 has 13 amino acids. For the CDR3, the DNA is TGTGCCAGCAGGAAGACAGGGGCCTACGAGCAGTACTTC. Translated, it gives CASRKTGAYEQYF.

The J gene is TRBJ1-5, the V gene TRBV19; a possible D gene is TRBD1 (5 bases). The germline V gene has CDR1 LNHDA and CDR2 SQIVND (reference sequence). This CDR3 has 13 residues. Trimming shortened V by 5 bases and J by 7 bases, and 12 bases separated the two germline ends. CDR3 coding DNA: TGTGCCAGTAGTGACAGAGAGGACCAGCCCCAGCATTTT. Translated: CASSDREDQPQHF.

This clonotype was observed a few times. This chain links TRBV5-1 with TRBJ1-1, with a tentative D call TRBD1 (6 bases). The CDR3 covers 14 residues. V was pared by 1 base and J by 0 bases, with 7 bases between. Germline V lookup: CDR1 SGHRS, CDR2 YFSETQ. CDR3 residues: CASSLTGMNTEAFF. The CDR3 nucleotides are TGCGCCAGCAGCTTGACAGGGATGAACACTGAAGCTTTCTTT.

This clonotype was seen repeatedly, ten times or more. The chain couples TRBV20-1 to TRBJ1-1; no clear D. CDR3 length: 10 amino acids. Per germline, CDR1 DFQATT and CDR2 SNEGSKA (reference sequence). V dropped 6 bases and J dropped 7 bases, with 9 bases sitting between them. The CDR3 loop reads CSAGRVEAFF. The CDR3 DNA reads as TGCAGTGCAGGACGTGTTGAAGCTTTCTTT.

There are many counts of this clonotype. In nucleotides, the CDR3 is TGTGCCAGCAGATATGACATAGGAGGAGAAAAACTGTTTTTT. Encoded protein: CASRYDIGGEKLFF. V is TRBV12-3 or TRBV12-4 and J is TRBJ1-4, with unresolved D. This CDR3 contains 14 residues. V was shortened by 6 bases and J by 8 bases, with 16 bases between the two germline ends.

Only a few counts were recorded for this clonotype. The DNA for the CDR3 is TGCAGCGCTGACAGGGTTGGAGGCTACACCTTC. Its protein is CSADRVGGYTF. This chain links TRBV29-1 with TRBJ1-2, with 7 bases identical to TRBD1. This CDR3 spans 11 amino acids. Losses at the gene ends were 7 bases for V and 8 bases for J; bases not matched to a gene: 7. The V gene's germline CDR1 is SQVTM and CDR2 ANQGSEA.